This T cell receptor beta chain was sequenced for a study of beta chain features in type 1 diabetes (dated 2018 in TCRdb). Background for the entire study: Mean age, gender distribution, total cell number and subset yield did not differ between patients and healthy donors. In the study, recently diagnosed type 1 diabetes patients and matched healthy donors were compared on the TCRB repertoires of their sorted circulating CD4+ T cell subsets. Regulatory and stem cell-like memory subsets were obtained from only 8 patients and roughly 8 healthy donors, while naive and central memory subsets were obtained from all 28 donors. A total of under 120,000,000 sorted cells were examined across all samples, and RNA yield correlated strongly with the number of cells per subset. Study-wide conclusions, independent of this receptor: At VDJ recombination sites, type 1 diabetes patients had fewer insertions and more deleted nucleotides, which implies abnormalities in thymic rearrangement. A moderate but significant shortening of TCRB CDR3 length was observed in type 1 diabetes patients in all four CD4+ subsets. Naive, central memory and regulatory TCRB repertoires appeared to be more similar among patients than among healthy donors. Because cDNA was sequenced instead of genomic DNA, activated cells with high expression could be over-represented, although the groups did not differ in activation or CD3 levels. PCR might favor shorter templates, but patient and control samples were amplified and corrected together, so any skew would affect both groups equally. HLA sub-analyses involved small numbers of individuals, so any influence of HLA type on TCRB rearrangement remained unresolved.

The germline V gene (reference sequence) provides CDR1 GTSNPN and CDR2 SVGIG. Taken from cysteine to phenylalanine, the CDR3 has 15 residues. The DNA shown is the 45-base CDR3, in frame from base 1. Unmatched junction bases come to 6, with V trimmed by 2 bases and J by 5 bases. The High Capacity cDNA Reverse Transcription Kit was used to reverse transcribe all of the isolated RNA, meaning that expressed TCRB transcripts were what got sequenced. Naive, central memory and regulatory T cell samples underwent deep immunoSEQ sequencing, averaging about 3.57 million total reads per sample. After sorted cells were lysed in RLT buffer, RNA was extracted with DNase-treated RNeasy Micro or Mini kits, with the choice depending on cell number. To prevent cross-contamination, every cell subset was processed on its own, while patient and healthy donor samples were processed together. The immunoSEQ multiplex PCR was used to amplify TCRB sequences from cDNA, yielding 87-bp fragments that span the CDR3 region. The amplicons were sequenced using the Illumina HiSeq platform. The paper's data handling went like this. PCR bias was computationally corrected using synthetic template baselines, reads within Hamming distance 2 were collapsed, and singletons that could not be merged were discarded. By aligning reads against IMGT, V, D and J genes, CDR3 length, and insertions or deletions at six rearrangement sites were assigned. Clonotype counts were normalized to sorted cell number within each subset before computing true diversity and Gini coefficients with the tcR R package. The overlap coefficient, calculated on TCRB nucleotide sequences, was used to quantify repertoire sharing. The immuneACCESS repertoire file appears here via TCRdb, limited to in-frame rearrangements. These files lack a portion of the clones; in checked studies, under half of the deficit traces to unresolved V genes, and the cause of the others is not known. V and J calls plus clone size are reproduced from that table; the DNA served to infer D and trimming. The sample table shows some 160,000 clones, and approximately 9.9% are seen once. The top ten hold less than 3% of the sample.

The sample holds a few counts of this clone. Its binding antigen is unknown. No much larger clone is present one base from it, and per-base qualities are unavailable. Each donor gave one peripheral blood draw, averaging roughly 120 mL, which was collected into heparinised tubes. Using a panel that included CD45RO, CCR7, CD25, CD127, CD95 and CD27, naive, central memory, regulatory and stem cell-like memory CD4+ T cells were sorted on a BD FACSAria II. Every sorted population had a purity above 95%. PBMCs were isolated right away by Lymphoprep density gradient centrifugation and were stained directly, without culture. Samples were stained and sorted in pairs, with one healthy donor and one patient per experiment, so that batch effects were minimized.

This sequence uses TRBV30 and TRBJ1-5; TRBD1 lines up with 10 middle nucleotides. The specimen sequenced was central memory CD4+ T cells from blood. This clonotype was sampled from a woman in her late teens or twenties in good health. Here the CDR3 is given as CAWSTGTGVYQPQHF. The DNA sequence reads TGTGCCTGGAGTACCGGGACAGGGGTGTATCAGCCCCAGCATTTT.